This TCR beta chain was observed in a study of technical replicates of blood from a few donors. Clones were sequenced by immunoSEQ multiplex PCR, and TCRdb holds only the in-frame ones, with some missing. The sample holds around 16,000 clones, approximately 80% seen once. Germline V CDR1 and CDR2: MNHGY, SAAAGT. With 2 bases clipped from V and 1 base from J, the junction kept 14 bases outside the gene matches. This CDR3 spans 18 amino acids. Sequenced: PBMCs. The sequence was collected from a human donor in good health. Some clones in this sample may be carry-over from other donors' samples. This sequence joins TRBV6-8 and TRBJ2-7; TRBD1 aligns across 7 bases. CDR3 region: CASSYRPATGAPSYEQYF. The CDR3 nucleotides are TGTGCCAGCAGTTACCGGCCGGCCACAGGGGCCCCTTCCTACGAGCAGTACTTC.